The 16 T cell receptor beta chains listed next were all sequenced from one sample in a study of blood T cell repertoires in COVID-19. TCRdb keeps only in-frame clones here, not all; method: immunoSEQ multiplex PCR. The sample contains tens of thousands of clones, 70% to 90% of which appear only once. Source material: peripheral blood. All receptors come from a man aged 60 to 75 with acute or convalescent COVID-19.

V gene TRBV10-2 combines with J gene TRBJ1-4; 9 bases are shared with TRBD1. Germline loops: CDR1 WSHSY, CDR2 SAAADI. The junction had 8 bases not matched to a gene; V was cut back by 7 bases and J by 5 bases. CDR3 length: 15 residues. For the CDR3, the DNA is TGCGCCAGCACGAGAACCGGGACAGGGAATGAAAAACTGTTTTTT. It translates to CASTRTGTGNEKLFF.

This clone was recorded once. V gene TRBV30 combines with J gene TRBJ1-4; D not certain. Between the trimmed V and J ends, which lost 1 base and 0 bases, there was a span of 12 bases. Germline V gives CDR1 GTSNPN, CDR2 SVGIG (reference sequence). The CDR3 totals 16 residues. CDR3 amino acids: CAWSDLREATNEKLFF. In DNA form, the CDR3 reads TGTGCCTGGAGTGACCTTCGGGAGGCAACTAATGAAAAACTGTTTTTT.

The rearrangement uses TRBV19 and TRBJ2-2; 10 nucleotides match TRBD2. J gave up 5 bases and V 3 bases, and 6 bases lay outside the gene matches. Germline CDR1 reads LNHDA; CDR2 reads SQIVND (reference sequence). This CDR3 is 16 amino acids long. The CDR3 loop reads CASSMLAGVRTGELFF. CDR3 nucleotides: TGTGCCAGTAGTATGCTAGCGGGGGTTCGAACCGGGGAGCTGTTTTTT.

This chain links TRBV5-6 with TRBJ2-3, with 7 nucleotides matching TRBD1. The ends lost 4 bases at V and 1 base at J; junction bases unmatched: 6. Germline values: CDR1 SGHDT, CDR2 YYEEEE. This CDR3 has 15 amino acids. The CDR3 DNA sequence: TGTGCCAGCAGCCTACAGGGGATGGGCACAGATACGCAGTATTTT. Residues: CASSLQGMGTDTQYF.

The rearrangement joins TRBV2 to TRBJ2-5; D is undetermined. The CDR3 runs to 15 residues. Trimming took 0 bases from V and 2 from J, leaving 10 bases between them. Per germline, CDR1 SNHLY and CDR2 FYNNEI. The CDR3 region is CASSEAESEQETQYF. Written as DNA, the CDR3 is TGTGCCAGCAGTGAAGCGGAATCGGAGCAAGAGACCCAGTACTTC.

The chain links TRBV5-4 to TRBJ1-2, with TRBD1 identical over 12 bases. The V gene end was trimmed by 4 bases and the J gene end by 8 bases; junction bases not matched to a gene: 12. Germline V gene data show CDR1 as SGHNT and CDR2 as YYREEE (reference sequence). The CDR3 loop spans 16 amino acids. The CDR3 protein is CASSPTGTGGAGGYTF. CDR3 nucleotide sequence: TGTGCCAGCAGCCCCACCGGGACAGGGGGCGCGGGAGGCTACACCTTC.

The chain recombines TRBV24-1 with TRBJ1-1; 7 bases are shared with TRBD1. CDR3 size: 9 residues. The V and J ends lost 12 bases and 10 bases, in that order; junction bases with no gene match: 4. In germline, CDR1 is KGHDR, CDR2 SFDVKD. CDR3 amino acids: CAPQGVAFF. CDR3 DNA: TGTGCCCCGCAGGGGGTAGCTTTCTTT.

On this clone itself: At one end the junction does not follow the germline gene, possibly because of a read error. Within the sample, other DNA sequences also encode this same CDR3. The chain has TRBV19 and TRBJ2-6, with D perhaps TRBD1 (5 bases). Germline V CDR1 and CDR2: LNHDA, SQIVND (reference sequence). This CDR3 region has 14 residues. The DNA for the CDR3 is TGTGCCAGTAGTAAATCTTCTGGGGCCAACGTCTTGACTTTC. Its protein product is CASSKSSGANVLTF.

This clone was detected only once. The chain links TRBV7-3 to TRBJ2-1; TRBD1 is a possible D gene (5 bases). The CDR3 is made up of 15 amino acids. Germline CDR1 reads SGHTA; CDR2 reads FQGTGA. V lost 5 bases to trimming and J lost 1 base, with 12 bases between them. The CDR3 region has the DNA TGTGCCAGCAGCCGCCTTAGGGGTTCCTACAATGAGCAGTTCTTC. It specifies CASSRLRGSYNEQFF.

The V call is TRBV2, the J call TRBJ1-5, with TRBD1 as a possible D gene (5 bases). This CDR3 has 13 amino acids. V lost 4 bases to trimming and J lost 11 bases, with 15 bases between them. Germline V lookup: CDR1 SNHLY, CDR2 FYNNEI. The CDR3 region is CASSVADLGAQHF. CDR3 DNA sequence: TGTGCCAGCAGTGTGGCCGACCTAGGGGCCCAGCATTTT. Filled out from reference TRBV2 and TRBJ1-5, the complete variable domain reads EPEVTQTPSHQVTQMGQEVILRCVPISNHLYFYWYRQILGQKVEFLVSFYNNEISEKSEIFDDQFSVERPDGSNFTLKIRSTKLEDSAMYFCASSVADLGAQHFGDGTRLSIL.

V is TRBV7-9 and J is TRBJ1-2; 7 bases fit TRBD1. V was pared by 0 bases and J by 6 bases, with 1 base of the junction left unmatched. The CDR3 sequence is 13 residues long. The germline gives CDR1 SEHNR, CDR2 FQNEAQ (reference sequence). This chain's CDR3 is CASSLAGTDGYTF. As DNA, the CDR3 is TGTGCCAGCAGCTTAGCAGGGACAGATGGCTACACCTTC.

This clone has a count of ten or more. The junction does not match germline at one end; this may be a read error. The chain has TRBV7-7 and TRBJ2-1, with TRBD1 matching 11 bases. Per the germline V gene, CDR1 is SSHAT and CDR2 is FNYEAQ (reference sequence). CDR3 length equals 16 residues. CDR3 bases: TGTGCTAGCAGCTTAGGGACAGGGGGATCCTACAATGAGCAGTTCTTC. Protein product: CASSLGTGGSYNEQFF.

This clone was recorded once. The V and J genes are TRBV30 and TRBJ1-1; 8 positions agree with TRBD1. The germline V gene encodes CDR1 GTSNPN and CDR2 SVGIG (reference sequence). The CDR3 contains 15 residues. V was pared by 4 bases and J by 4 bases, with 11 bases of the junction left unmatched. The DNA of the CDR3 is TGTGCCTGGATAAGGGGTCTCACAGGGGGCACTGAAGCTTTCTTT. It codes for CAWIRGLTGGTEAFF.

With regard to this clone: Other DNA sequences in this sample translate to the same CDR3. The rearrangement links TRBV4-1 to TRBJ1-3; weak D call: TRBD1 (5 bases). This CDR3 has 13 residues. The V gene lost 1 base and the J gene lost 4 bases, with 5 bases spanning the gap. Germline V gene sequence: CDR1 MGHRA, CDR2 YSYEKL. The CDR3 is CASSQGQGNTIYF. For the CDR3, the DNA is TGCGCCAGCAGCCAAGGACAGGGAAACACCATATATTTT.

This clone was seen a single time. J is TRBJ2-5 and V is TRBV5-4, with TRBD1 matching 7 bases. Germline loops: CDR1 SGHNT, CDR2 YYREEE (reference sequence). V lost 4 bases and J lost 2; bases outside the gene matches: 5. This CDR3 has 14 residues. CDR3 sequence reads: CASSPRTGQETQYF. Written as DNA, the CDR3 is TGTGCCAGCAGCCCGAGGACAGGTCAAGAGACCCAGTACTTC.

V usage is TRBV5-4 and J usage is TRBJ2-3, with TRBD1 matching over 9 bases. Germline CDR1 and CDR2: SGHNT and YYREEE (reference sequence). The CDR3 spans 16 residues. Trimming took 4 bases from V and 1 from J; bases not matched to a gene: 7. CDR3: CASSILGQGRTDTQYF. CDR3 coding DNA: TGTGCCAGCAGCATACTGGGACAGGGACGCACAGATACGCAGTATTTT.